This T cell receptor (beta chain) stems from a study of blood T cell repertoires in COVID-19. Across the study: From the United States, Italy and Spain came samples of acute and convalescent COVID-19. PBMCs, B-cell-depleted T cells, or T cells were the source of the cDNA or gDNA that made up the material.

Per the study methods: Scientists estimated how many nucleated cells there were by amplifying reference gene primers. The table came from immunoSEQ multiplex PCR; TCRdb's copy has only in-frame clones and leaves some out. V and J calls and clone size are copied from that table; D and trimming were computed from the DNA. Of approximately 500,000 clones in the sample, roughly 91% were seen once. The CDR3 runs to 13 residues. Trimming took 0 bases from V and 8 from J, leaving 10 bases between them. Germline V gene lookup returns CDR1 MNHEY and CDR2 SMNVEV (reference sequence). Patients at the Seattle site were enrolled during active infection and followed longitudinally.

The J gene is TRBJ1-2, the V gene TRBV27; D is unresolved. Input material: peripheral blood. The sequence derives from a woman aged 50 to 60 with COVID-19, enrolled during active disease. CDR3 nucleotide sequence: TGTGCCAGCAGTTTATCAGGGAGTAACGGCTACACCTTC. It translates to CASSLSGSNGYTF.